The source of this T cell receptor (beta chain) is a study of cytomegalovirus exposure and HLA in healthy donors. Remarks on this clone: The antigen is undetermined.

Researchers ran the PCR with 60 Vbeta and 13 Jbeta primers. Sequencing used immunoSEQ multiplex PCR; TCRdb keeps in-frame clones, though not all of them. The table shows about 130,000 clones, with 65% to 80% occurring only once. This CDR3 region has 15 residues. V lost 3 bases and J 1 base, leaving 12 bases between the germline ends. Germline lookup yields CDR1 SGHDN and CDR2 FVKESK. The study, taken as a whole, reports: Previous analysis showed most TCR beta V segments were productive about 90% or about 30% of the time. It emerged from a later analysis that several of the most significant clusters appeared to be linked to common viral pathogens.

The receptor's source is a woman between 35 and 50 years old in good health and CMV-seropositive. The V gene is TRBV14, the J gene TRBJ1-1; no clear D. The sample taken for sequencing was PBMCs. The CDR3 DNA follows: TGTGCCAGCAGCCAGATCGCAGGAGGGAACACTGAAGCTTTCTTT. It codes for CASSQIAGGNTEAFF.